The 9 T cell receptor beta chains given below trace back to one sample, sequenced in a study of technical replicates of blood from a few donors. The protocol was immunoSEQ multiplex PCR, while the TCRdb copy is restricted to in-frame clones and leaves out a portion. Of tens of thousands of clones listed, 80% to 95% are singletons. The sample consisted of T cells isolated from PBMCs. The receptors derive from a human donor in good health.

The chain links TRBV4-1 to TRBJ2-1; 11 nucleotides match TRBD2. The CDR3 contains 14 residues. Germline V gene data show CDR1 as MGHRA and CDR2 as YSYEKL. The J segment lost 8 bases and the V segment lost 4 bases, leaving 4 bases of the junction unmatched. The CDR3: CASSPLAGVDEQFF. Here the CDR3 DNA reads TGCGCCAGCAGCCCACTAGCGGGAGTGGATGAGCAGTTCTTC.

The chain has TRBV11-2 and TRBJ2-7; 13 bases fit TRBD2. This CDR3 has 15 residues. The J segment lost 5 bases and the V segment lost 1 base, leaving 2 bases of the junction unmatched. Germline CDR1 is SGHAT and CDR2 is FQNNGV. This CDR3 is CASSLGTSGRNEQYF. CDR3 coding DNA: TGTGCCAGCAGCTTAGGGACTAGCGGGAGAAACGAGCAGTACTTC. The full variable domain, its missing parts supplied by reference TRBV11-2 and TRBJ2-7, is EAGVAQSPRYKIIEKRQSVAFWCNPISGHATLYWYQQILGQGPKLLIQFQNNGVVDDSQLPKDRFSAERLKGVDSTLKIQPAKLEDSAVYLCASSLGTSGRNEQYFGPGTRLTVT.

This clone appeared a single time. The chain couples TRBV2 to TRBJ1-5; 7 positions match TRBD1. The V gene end was trimmed by 6 bases and the J gene end by 1 base; junction bases not matched to a gene: 9. CDR3 size: 16 residues. The germline CDR1 and CDR2 sequences are SNHLY and FYNNEI. The CDR3 sequence: CASRSIGGLSNQPQHF. The CDR3 region has the DNA TGTGCCAGCAGGAGTATAGGGGGCTTAAGCAATCAGCCCCAGCATTTT.

The chain joins TRBV5-1 to TRBJ2-5; 10 bases match TRBD2. The germline gives CDR1 SGHRS, CDR2 YFSETQ. After removal of 0 bases from V and 5 bases from J, the junction contained 10 bases not matched to a gene. The CDR3 is 17 amino acids. CDR3 sequence: CASSLVASGRGGETQYF. DNA for the CDR3: TGCGCCAGCAGCTTGGTGGCTAGCGGGAGAGGGGGCGAGACCCAGTACTTC.

This chain uses TRBV27 with TRBJ1-1; perhaps TRBD1 as D (6 bases). This CDR3 is built from 13 residues. V shed 8 bases and J shed 1 base, with 11 bases lying between them. The germline CDR1 and CDR2 sequences are MNHEY and SMNVEV (reference sequence). CDR3 sequence: CASGYRENTEAFF. DNA of the CDR3: TGTGCCAGCGGCTACAGGGAGAACACTGAAGCTTTCTTT.

This clone was seen once. V and J are TRBV28 and TRBJ1-4, with TRBD1 matching over 10 bases. The CDR3 runs to 16 residues. Trimming removed 6 bases from V and 8 bases from J; junction bases left unmatched: 12. CDR1 and CDR2 (germline): MDHEN, SYDVKM. CDR3 nucleotide sequence: TGTGCCAGCAGCAGCACTCGACAGGGGGCATGGGAAAAACTGTTTTTT. This sequence encodes CASSSTRQGAWEKLFF.

The chain employs TRBV4-1 and TRBJ2-7, with 7 bases that match TRBD1. Germline CDR1 reads MGHRA; CDR2 reads YSYEKL. The CDR3 consists of 14 residues. V gave up 4 bases and J gave up 4 bases; unmatched junction bases: 7. CDR3 region: CASSPRETGYEQYF. The CDR3 nucleotides are TGCGCCAGCAGCCCTCGTGAGACAGGGTACGAGCAGTACTTC.

The V and J genes are TRBV10-3 and TRBJ1-2; TRBD1 might be the D (6 bases). Germline CDR1 reads ENHRY; CDR2 reads SYGVKD. The CDR3 is 15 amino acids. With 0 bases removed from V and 3 bases from J, the gap between germline ends came to 11 bases. DNA of the CDR3: TGTGCCATCAGTGAGTCCGCCGGGACATACTATGGCTACACCTTC. Translation: CAISESAGTYYGYTF.

V gene TRBV27 combines with J gene TRBJ2-1, with 7 bases aligning to TRBD2. The CDR3 totals 13 residues. Germline V gives CDR1 MNHEY, CDR2 SMNVEV (reference sequence). V gave up 2 bases and J gave up 9 bases; unmatched junction bases: 4. The CDR3 DNA sequence: TGTGCCAGCAGTTTAGCTAGCGGATTTGAGCAGTTCTTC. This translates into CASSLASGFEQFF.